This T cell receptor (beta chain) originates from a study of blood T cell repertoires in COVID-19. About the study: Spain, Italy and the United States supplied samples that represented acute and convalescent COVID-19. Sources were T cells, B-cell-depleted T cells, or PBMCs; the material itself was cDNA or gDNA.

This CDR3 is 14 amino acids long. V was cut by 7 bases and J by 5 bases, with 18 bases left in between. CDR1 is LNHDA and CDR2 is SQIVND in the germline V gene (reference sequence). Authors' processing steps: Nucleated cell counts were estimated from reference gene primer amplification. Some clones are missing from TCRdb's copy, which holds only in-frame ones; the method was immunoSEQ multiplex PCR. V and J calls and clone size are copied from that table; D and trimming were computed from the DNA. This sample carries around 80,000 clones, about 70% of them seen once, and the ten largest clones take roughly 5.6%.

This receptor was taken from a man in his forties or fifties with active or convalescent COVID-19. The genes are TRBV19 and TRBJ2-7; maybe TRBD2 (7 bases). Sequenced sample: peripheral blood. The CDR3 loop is CASTVTGGGHEQYF. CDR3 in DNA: TGTGCCAGTACCGTGACGGGGGGCGGCCACGAGCAGTACTTC.